The clone carrying this TCR beta chain was recorded once. Trimming took 2 bases from V and 1 from J, leaving 8 bases between them. Looked up from germline, CDR1 is SGHVS and CDR2 is FQNEAQ. The CDR3 loop spans 15 amino acids. Source study methods: The assay estimated nucleated cells by amplifying reference gene primers. Repertoires were generated with immunoSEQ multiplex PCR, while TCRdb's copy carries only in-frame clones and drops some. V and J calls and clone size are as listed in that table; D and trimming were resolved from the DNA. The sample records approximately 20,000 clones, approximately 90% being singletons. This sample was included in a study of blood T cell repertoires in COVID-19.

Sequenced input: peripheral blood. The chain combines TRBV7-8 with TRBJ2-2; D not certain. This sequence was found in a man between 45 and 60 years old with active COVID-19. CDR3 protein: CASSLSSRNTGELFF. The CDR3 DNA reads TGTGCCAGCAGCTTATCGTCGCGGAACACCGGGGAGCTGTTTTTT.